This is a list of T cell receptor beta chains from one sample in a study of T cell responses to AZD1222 COVID-19 vaccine. Clones were sequenced by immunoSEQ multiplex PCR, and TCRdb holds only the in-frame ones, with some missing. The repertoire includes approximately 64,000 clones, around nine tenths of them detected once, and approximately 6% sits in the top ten. The material was peripheral blood, obtained 28 days after the second dose of the MenACWY control vaccine. These receptors all come from an adult who received the MenACWY meningococcal vaccine as a control. Both conserved end residues are part of each CDR3. Each record gives: CDR3 length, J gene, V gene, CDR3 protein.

15	TRBJ2-3	TRBV5-4	CASTAGWSSTDTQYF
17	TRBJ2-6	TRBV5-4	CASSSIPELSGANVLTF
14	TRBJ2-7	TRBV5-6	CASSWGTGLYEQYF
15	TRBJ1-1	TRBV27	CASSFISVLGTEAFF
12	TRBJ2-7	TRBV4-1	CASSQGNYEQYF
13	TRBJ2-1	TRBV5-1	CASRPGSRNEQFF
16	TRBJ2-5	TRBV7-2	CASSLSEGGGQETQYF
11	TRBJ1-4	TRBV29-1	CSVDDREKLFF
17	TRBJ1-1	TRBV7-8	CASSLPRTDVMNTEAFF
15	TRBJ2-3	TRBV18	CASSPGILGPDTQYF
16	TRBJ1-2	TRBV27	CASSRGQASGNYGYTF
10	TRBJ1-2	TRBV6-1	CASSEEEVGF
17	TRBJ1-6	TRBV19	CASSLQTASSYNSPLHF
11	TRBJ1-3	TRBV5-5	CASSLEWHIYF
17	TRBJ2-1	TRBV15	CATSRDIDPRGQGEQFF
19	TRBJ1-1	TRBV3-1/TRBV3-2	CASSPPLAGTARTNTEAFF
15	TRBJ1-1	TRBV4-1	CASSTWTGVSTEAFF
14	TRBJ1-2	TRBV29-1	CSVGEQGQSYGYTF
12	TRBJ1-2	TRBV18	CASSPDGSGYTF
15	TRBJ1-5	TRBV2	CASSLQGGGDQPQHF
16	TRBJ1-2	TRBV14	CASSQGLGALRERYTF
15	TRBJ1-6	TRBV27	CASSLSPGGDSPLHF
13	TRBJ2-7	TRBV6-5	CASSRQEDYEQYF
16	TRBJ2-2	TRBV28	CASTSHRGTNTGELFF
15	TRBJ1-6	TRBV4-1	CASSRRDRDNSPLHF
15	TRBJ2-3	TRBV7-6	CASSLMQGSTDTQYF